Listed below are T cell receptor beta chains from one sample, sequenced in a study of technical replicates of blood from a few donors. Profiling relied on immunoSEQ multiplex PCR, and the TCRdb table lists in-frame clones only, not all of them. This table holds under 95,000 clones, about 94% found once. The sequenced sample consisted of T cells isolated from PBMCs. The receptors derive from a human donor in good health. The CDR3 runs from the conserved cysteine through the conserved F or W. D genes are given only for firm matches. Clone size appears in some rows only: once, few, many, or a class for an expanded clone.

TRBV11-1	TRBD2	TRBJ2-3	NA	CASSRLAGATDTQYF	TGTGCCAGCAGCCGCCTAGCGGGGGCCACAGATACGCAGTATTTT
TRBV5-1	NA	TRBJ2-3	NA	CAFSLSGGPTDTQYF	TGCGCCTTCTCCCTCTCGGGGGGCCCCACAGATACGCAGTATTTT
TRBV7-6	NA	TRBJ1-1	NA	CASSLQANTEAFF	TGTGCCAGCAGCCTACAGGCTAACACTGAAGCTTTCTTT
TRBV5-6	TRBD2	TRBJ2-5	NA	CASSFPLAGVGTGETQYF	TGTGCCAGCAGCTTCCCCCTAGCGGGAGTAGGTACAGGTGAGACCCAGTACTTC
TRBV29-1	NA	TRBJ1-1	NA	CSVEDWFRPGGRNTEAFF	TGCAGCGTTGAAGATTGGTTTAGGCCGGGGGGGCGGAACACTGAAGCTTTCTTT
TRBV12-5	TRBD1	TRBJ2-7	once	CASGPRTGAVYEQYF	TGTGCTAGTGGTCCTCGGACAGGGGCCGTATACGAGCAGTACTTC
TRBV9	NA	TRBJ2-7	NA	CASSVGSTETYEQYF	TGTGCCAGCAGCGTAGGTTCGACAGAAACCTACGAGCAGTACTTC
TRBV6-1	TRBD1	TRBJ1-1	NA	CASRQGERYTEAFF	TGTGCCAGCAGACAGGGGGAGAGGTACACTGAAGCTTTCTTT
TRBV5-1	TRBD1	TRBJ2-7	NA	CASSLADRSYEQYF	TGCGCCAGCAGCTTGGCGGACAGGTCCTACGAGCAGTACTTC
TRBV28	NA	TRBJ1-5	NA	CASSLPLIPQHF	TGTGCCAGCAGTTTACCCCTTATACCCCAGCATTTT
TRBV7-2	TRBD2	TRBJ2-1	NA	CASSSTSGNNEQFF	TGTGCCAGCAGCTCGACTAGCGGGAATAATGAGCAGTTCTTC
TRBV25-1	NA	TRBJ1-4	NA	CASEPRGRQREKLFF	TGTGCCAGCGAGCCGCGGGGGAGGCAGAGGGAAAAACTGTTTTTT
TRBV11-2	TRBD1	TRBJ1-6	NA	CASRPLRDSNSPLHF	TGTGCCAGCAGACCTTTGCGGGACAGCAATTCACCCCTCCACTTT
TRBV9	TRBD1	TRBJ1-1	NA	CASSPRLDRDDTEAFF	TGTGCCAGCAGCCCTCGCCTAGACAGGGACGACACTGAAGCTTTCTTT
TRBV20-1	NA	TRBJ2-1	NA	CSARSYNEQFF	TGCAGTGCTAGGTCGTACAATGAGCAGTTCTTC
TRBV11-3	TRBD2	TRBJ2-1	NA	CASSLWRGGNNEQFF	TGTGCCAGCAGCTTGTGGCGGGGGGGCAACAATGAGCAGTTCTTC
TRBV2	NA	TRBJ1-2	NA	CASSVGRADGYTF	TGTGCCAGCAGTGTAGGCAGGGCGGATGGCTACACCTTC
TRBV28	NA	TRBJ2-7	once	CASTLSQDIYEQYF	TGTGCCAGCACCCTGTCACAGGACATCTACGAGCAGTACTTC
TRBV25-1	NA	TRBJ2-1	NA	CASSDMQGSTYNEQFF	TGTGCCAGCAGTGATATGCAGGGCTCTACCTACAATGAGCAGTTCTTC
TRBV6-1	TRBD2	TRBJ2-5	NA	CASSESWTSGGPIQETQYF	TGTGCCAGCAGTGAATCCTGGACTAGCGGGGGGCCTATTCAAGAGACCCAGTACTTC
TRBV29-1	TRBD1	TRBJ1-2	NA	CAVAGGFDYGYTF	TGCGCAGTCGCAGGGGGCTTTGACTATGGCTACACCTTC
TRBV9	TRBD1	TRBJ1-1	NA	CASSSHLQGARNTEAFF	TGTGCCAGCAGCTCTCACCTACAGGGGGCAAGGAACACTGAAGCTTTCTTT
TRBV5-6	TRBD1	TRBJ1-2	NA	CASSLGQGIYGYTF	TGTGCCAGCAGCTTGGGACAGGGGATCTATGGCTACACCTTC
TRBV28	TRBD1	TRBJ1-1	NA	CASSPDRTRDRMNTEAFF	TGTGCCAGCAGTCCGGACCGGACCCGGGACAGAATGAACACTGAAGCTTTCTTT
TRBV29-1	NA	TRBJ1-2	NA	CSVVFGGQSYGYTF	TGCAGCGTTGTTTTCGGTGGGCAGAGCTATGGCTACACCTTC
TRBV4-1	NA	TRBJ1-4	NA	CASSRSGGPFDEKLFF	TGCGCCAGCAGCCGGTCGGGGGGGCCCTTTGATGAAAAACTGTTTTTT
TRBV9	TRBD2	TRBJ2-7	once	CASSVALAGTYEQYF	TGTGCCAGCAGCGTAGCACTAGCGGGAACTTACGAGCAGTACTTC
TRBV6-6	TRBD1	TRBJ2-7	NA	CASSPTGRGLYEQYF	TGTGCCAGCAGCCCTACGGGCAGGGGGCTCTACGAGCAGTACTTC
TRBV4-1	NA	TRBJ1-1	NA	CASSQDPRQNTEAFF	TGCGCCAGCAGCCAAGATCCAAGACAGAACACTGAAGCTTTCTTT
TRBV28	NA	TRBJ2-3	NA	CASSFLRGSYTDTQYF	TGTGCCAGCAGTTTTTTACGCGGTTCATACACAGATACGCAGTATTTT
TRBV7-2	TRBD2	TRBJ2-5	NA	CASSFQAGPGGTQYF	TGTGCCAGCAGCTTCCAAGCGGGACCCGGGGGGACCCAGTACTTC
TRBV7-3	NA	TRBJ2-7	NA	CASSLSQNYEQYF	TGTGCCAGCAGCTTATCCCAAAACTACGAGCAGTACTTC
TRBV10-1	NA	TRBJ2-1	once	CASSEFVYNEQFF	TGCGCCAGCAGTGAGTTCGTATACAATGAGCAGTTCTTC
TRBV5-1	NA	TRBJ2-3	NA	CASSLDRAETDTQYF	TGCGCCAGCAGCTTGGACAGGGCCGAAACAGATACGCAGTATTTT
TRBV10-1	NA	TRBJ2-7	NA	CASSESPGVAYEQYF	TGCGCCAGCAGTGAGTCTCCGGGGGTAGCCTACGAGCAGTACTTC
TRBV5-8	TRBD1	TRBJ1-1	NA	CASSVRNRGRTEAFF	TGTGCCAGCAGCGTGCGGAACAGGGGAAGGACTGAAGCTTTCTTT
TRBV29-1	NA	TRBJ2-1	NA	CSVEDITPLLVNEQFF	TGCAGCGTTGAAGACATTACCCCCTTACTAGTTAATGAGCAGTTCTTC
TRBV7-9	NA	TRBJ1-1	NA	CASTALGANTEAFF	TGTGCCAGCACCGCCCTGGGGGCGAACACTGAAGCTTTCTTT
TRBV14	NA	TRBJ2-7	once	CASSQAQGTYEQYF	TGTGCCAGCAGCCAAGCCCAGGGAACCTACGAGCAGTACTTC
TRBV7-9	NA	TRBJ2-7	NA	CASSHSDEQYF	TGTGCCAGCAGCCACTCCGACGAGCAGTACTTC
TRBV4-2	TRBD2	TRBJ2-5	NA	CASSQGQLAEEETQYF	TGTGCCAGCAGCCAAGGTCAACTAGCGGAGGAAGAGACCCAGTACTTC
TRBV9	NA	TRBJ1-4	NA	CASSVWPGDEKLFF	TGTGCCAGCAGCGTATGGCCCGGGGATGAAAAACTGTTTTTT
TRBV5-1	TRBD2	TRBJ2-3	NA	CASSLDGRGRTDTQYF	TGCGCCAGCAGCTTGGATGGGCGGGGGAGAACTGATACGCAGTATTTT
TRBV19	TRBD1	TRBJ2-7	NA	CASSYKGQDRGYEQYF	TGTGCCAGTAGTTACAAAGGCCAAGACAGGGGATACGAGCAGTACTTC
TRBV19	TRBD2	TRBJ2-1	NA	CASSPSGGYYNEQFF	TGTGCCAGTAGTCCCTCGGGAGGGTACTACAATGAGCAGTTCTTC